This T cell receptor (beta chain) originates from a study of blood T cell repertoires in COVID-19 (dated by TCRdb to the early 2020s). Looking at the study overall: Samples from collaborators originated in the United States, Italy and Spain and spanned both the acute and convalescent phases of COVID-19. The material from the prospective study consisted of cDNA or gDNA derived from T cells, B-cell-depleted T cells, or PBMCs. The dataset comprised deeply sampled blood TCRbeta repertoires from subjects exposed to, actively infected with, or recovered from COVID-19. A freely available public database, intended as a resource for researchers studying the immune response to SARS-CoV-2, is where the repertoires were released. Samples were obtained from the ongoing ImmuneRACE study (first 160 participants) and from about 1,300 subjects provided by 6 global collaborators. A de-identified subject ID, COVID-19 status, age in years and sex were almost always included in the sample metadata. HLA class I and class II types, where available, came from metadata supplied by the sample provider rather than from assay-based typing.

The immunoSEQ Assay, a bias-controlled multiplex PCR, was used to amplify TCRbeta CDR3 regions from genomic DNA. The authors' pipeline ran thus. Within the assay, amplification of reference gene primers was used to estimate how many nucleated cells each sample contained. To quantify the absolute abundance of each unique TCRbeta CDR3 rearrangement, sequence reads were collapsed and filtered. For each sample, productive Simpson clonality was calculated as the square root of Simpson's diversity index across productive rearrangements. As stored in TCRdb, this immuneACCESS dataset retains in-frame rearrangements with V and J assigned. A fraction of the clones does not appear; measured against another copy, unresolved V genes explain less than half of the discrepancy, and the remainder lacks a known reason. The V and J calls and clone size come from that table; D and trimming were worked out from the DNA. The sample table records approximately 120,000 clones; roughly 82% of these occur just once. The top ten clonotypes cover around 5% of the sample.

V has 0 bases trimmed and J has 0 bases trimmed; junction bases matching no gene number 6. The germline V gene yields SGDLS for CDR1 and YYNGEE for CDR2. From cysteine to phenylalanine, the CDR3 is 16 amino acids long. The kept DNA is CDR3 alone, 48 bases in frame from the first base. Whole blood was collected in K2EDTA tubes by collaborating institutions according to the institutions' own protocols. Collaborator samples were shipped for TCRbeta analysis as frozen whole blood, isolated PBMCs, or DNA extracted from either sample type. As regards this clone: No cognate antigen has been identified for it. No much larger clone is present one base from it, and per-base qualities are unavailable.

The full study reports these points: How much clinical and demographic metadata was included differed by source and by participant, and the metadata was provided uncurated.

The receptor chain draws on TRBV9 and TRBJ2-7, with 7 central nucleotides matching TRBD2. The source of this sequence is a human donor in a cohort sampled during active COVID-19. The sample was peripheral blood. Here is the DNA: TGTGCCAGCAGCGTAGGAAGCGGGATCGCCTCCTACGAGCAGTACTTC. This codes for CASSVGSGIASYEQYF.